One sample yielded the 25 T cell receptor beta chains listed below, sequenced in a study of T cell responses to AZD1222 COVID-19 vaccine. Produced via immunoSEQ multiplex PCR; TCRdb's table is partial and in-frame only. This table holds 75,000 to 100,000 clones, 89% found once. This sample comprised peripheral blood, obtained on day 0 of AZD1222 vaccination. The receptors come from an adult in good health.

The gene calls are TRBV2 and TRBJ1-1, with D unresolved. Germline values: CDR1 SNHLY, CDR2 FYNNEI. Deletions cut 6 bases from V and 1 base from J, with 9 bases between. The CDR3 consists of 13 residues. The CDR3 sequence: CASRYASNTEAFF. CDR3 sequence (DNA): TGTGCCAGCAGATACGCTTCGAACACTGAAGCTTTCTTT.

The V call is TRBV7-9, the J call TRBJ1-5; perhaps TRBD1 as D (5 bases). CDR1 and CDR2 from the germline V gene are SEHNR and FQNEAQ (reference sequence). Trimming left V 5 bases short and J 10 bases short, with 15 bases between. The CDR3 spans 13 residues. The DNA of the CDR3 is TGTGCCAGCAGCGTCAGGGATTTTGGACCCCAGCATTTT. Translated: CASSVRDFGPQHF.

The V and J genes are TRBV10-3 and TRBJ2-5; D is perhaps TRBD1 (5 bases). The CDR3 has 15 residues. Deletions cut 6 bases from V and 1 base from J, with 15 bases between. Germline CDR1 is ENHRY and CDR2 is SYGVKD. CDR3 amino acids: CAISQTATTQETQYF. For the CDR3, the DNA is TGTGCCATCAGCCAGACAGCGACGACCCAAGAGACCCAGTACTTC.

The sample holds one count of this clone. The chain employs TRBV4-1 and TRBJ2-3; D gene uncertain. Per the germline V gene, CDR1 is MGHRA and CDR2 is YSYEKL. Trimming pared 1 base from V and 6 bases from J, leaving 14 bases between. The CDR3 runs 15 residues. For the CDR3, the DNA is TGCGCCAGCAGCCAAGTAGGCCTACCTCCGGATACGCAGTATTTT. Its translation is CASSQVGLPPDTQYF.

The CDR3 spells CASSFTGTWNTEAFF. In DNA form, the CDR3 reads TGTGCCAGCAGTTTTACCGGGACTTGGAACACTGAAGCTTTCTTT. J is TRBJ1-1 and V is TRBV6-5, with D tentatively TRBD1 (5 bases). Trimming took 4 bases from V and 1 from J, leaving 13 bases between them. There are 15 residues in the CDR3. Per germline, CDR1 MNHEY and CDR2 SVGAGI.

This rearrangement joins TRBV7-2 to TRBJ1-1; the D gene is possibly TRBD1 (6 bases). The CDR3 consists of 15 residues. The V and J ends lost 3 bases and 4 bases respectively, with 15 bases between them. The germline V gene encodes CDR1 SGHTA and CDR2 FQGNSA. The CDR3 DNA is TGTGCCAGCAGCTTTCTACAGGGTGGGGCCACTGAAGCTTTCTTT. It specifies CASSFLQGGATEAFF.

The CDR3 nucleotides are TGTGCCAGCAGTGGCAGGTTTGGATGTGAGCAGTTCTTC. This translates into CASSGRFGCEQFF. The chain carries TRBV6-4 and TRBJ2-1, with D unclear. Looked up from germline, CDR1 is MRHNA and CDR2 is SNTAGT. The V gene lost 4 bases and the J gene lost 9 bases, with 13 bases spanning the gap. This CDR3 comprises 13 residues.

This clone was detected once. The chain couples TRBV13 to TRBJ2-1, with 8 positions matching TRBD2. The germline CDR1 and CDR2 sequences are PRHDT and FYEKMQ (reference sequence). The length of the CDR3 is 16 residues. V lost 0 bases to trimming and J lost 0 bases; unmatched junction nucleotides: 1. This CDR3 is CASSLGGGASYNEQFF. CDR3 DNA: TGTGCCAGCAGCTTAGGCGGGGGGGCCTCCTACAATGAGCAGTTCTTC. The whole variable domain, remainder taken from reference TRBV13 and TRBJ2-1, is AAGVIQSPRHLIKEKRETATLKCYPIPRHDTVYWYQQGPGQDPQFLISFYEKMQSDKGSIPDRFSAQQFSDYHSELNMSSLELGDSALYFCASSLGGGASYNEQFFGPGTRLTVL.

This sequence joins TRBV7-2 and TRBJ2-5; 13 bases agree with TRBD2. Per the germline V gene, CDR1 is SGHTA and CDR2 is FQGNSA. The V gene end was trimmed by 0 bases and the J gene end by 0 bases; junction bases not matched to a gene: 4. This CDR3 comprises 18 residues. The CDR3 here is CASSLATSGGAYQETQYF. The CDR3 bases are TGTGCCAGCAGCTTAGCTACTAGCGGGGGGGCGTACCAAGAGACCCAGTACTTC.

CDR3 coding DNA: TGTGCCAGCAGGCTAGACAGGGGTTTGACAGATACGCAGTATTTT. It specifies CASRLDRGLTDTQYF. The rearrangement uses TRBV2 and TRBJ2-3, with 8 bases that match TRBD1. The junction had 8 bases not matched to a gene; V was cut back by 6 bases and J by 3 bases. Germline loops: CDR1 SNHLY, CDR2 FYNNEI. The CDR3 is made up of 15 amino acids.

This CDR3 reads CAWSQGTHYEQYF. CDR3 DNA: TGTGCCTGGAGTCAGGGAACCCACTACGAGCAGTACTTC. This rearrangement joins TRBV30 to TRBJ2-7; D perhaps matches TRBD1 (5 bases). Germline V gene data show CDR1 as GTSNPN and CDR2 as SVGIG (reference sequence). The CDR3 runs to 13 residues. Trimming left V 2 bases short and J 3 bases short, with 11 bases between.

This chain links TRBV7-2 with TRBJ1-2, with a weak D call TRBD1 (5 bases). The CDR3 loop spans 16 amino acids. V dropped 7 bases and J dropped 5 bases, with 23 bases sitting between them. Germline V gene sequence: CDR1 SGHTA, CDR2 FQGNSA. CDR3 nucleotides: TGTGCCAGCATCGCCATCCCGGGGGACCTGAAATATGGCTACACCTTC. Translating gives CASIAIPGDLKYGYTF.

The CDR3 protein is CASSLTRGQETQYF. As DNA, the CDR3 is TGTGCCAGCAGCTTAACGAGGGGGCAAGAGACCCAGTACTTC. The chain has TRBV7-3 and TRBJ2-5, with a tentative D call TRBD1 (6 bases). Trimming shortened V by 0 bases and J by 2 bases, and 7 bases separated the two germline ends. The germline V gene encodes CDR1 SGHTA and CDR2 FQGTGA. The CDR3 runs to 14 residues.

CDR3 region: CASSPTSSVTTDTQYF. Written as DNA, the CDR3 is TGTGCCAGCAGCCCGACCTCTAGCGTTACCACAGATACGCAGTATTTT. V is TRBV4-2 and J is TRBJ2-3; D is perhaps TRBD2 (6 bases). V lost 4 bases and J 2 bases, leaving 16 bases between the germline ends. From germline, CDR1 is LGHNA and CDR2 YNFKEQ. The CDR3 contains 16 residues.

Of note for this clone: Other DNA variants within this sample encode the same CDR3. The J gene is TRBJ2-5, the V gene TRBV7-2, with 9 bases fitting TRBD1. Trimming at V came to 3 bases and at J to 5 bases, leaving 1 base not matched to a gene. This CDR3 comprises 13 residues. From germline, CDR1 is SGHTA and CDR2 FQGNSA. CDR3 in DNA: TGTGCCAGCAGCTTCGACAGGGGGGAGACCCAGTACTTC. As protein: CASSFDRGETQYF. Together with reference TRBV7-2 and TRBJ2-5, the CDR3 gives the full variable domain: GAGVSQSPSNKVTEKGKDVELRCDPISGHTALYWYRQSLGQGLEFLIYFQGNSAPDKSGLPSDRFSAERTGGSVSTLTIQRTQQEDSAVYLCASSFDRGETQYFGPGTRLLVL.

The chain combines TRBV15 with TRBJ1-1; 11 nucleotides agree with TRBD1. The ends lost 3 bases at V and 10 bases at J; junction bases unmatched: 4. Germline CDR1 and CDR2: LNHNV and YYDKDF (reference sequence). The CDR3 length is 13 residues. The CDR3 sequence: CATSRGQGERAFF. The CDR3 DNA reads as TGTGCCACCAGCAGGGGACAGGGGGAGAGAGCTTTCTTT.

The V call is TRBV20-1, the J call TRBJ2-2; no firm D call. The V end lost 3 bases, the J end lost 4 bases, and 9 bases lay between the germline ends. Looked up from germline, CDR1 is DFQATT and CDR2 is SNEGSKA (reference sequence). The CDR3 has 13 residues. The CDR3 loop is CSASGTGTGELFF. The CDR3 bases are TGCAGTGCTAGTGGCACGGGCACCGGGGAGCTGTTTTTT.

J is TRBJ2-2 and V is TRBV3-1 (or the pseudogene TRBV3-2), with 8 positions matching TRBD1. The CDR3 runs to 18 residues. Germline lookup yields CDR1 LGHDT and CDR2 YNNKEL (reference sequence). J gave up 4 bases and V 6 bases, and 16 bases lay outside the gene matches. CDR3 region: CASRTIIRDRPFTGELFF. The CDR3 region has the DNA TGTGCCAGCAGAACAATTATCCGGGACAGGCCCTTCACCGGGGAGCTGTTTTTT.

V and J are TRBV6-4 and TRBJ2-1; no definite D call. Trimming removed 10 bases from V and 7 bases from J, with 14 bases in between. Germline lookup yields CDR1 MRHNA and CDR2 SNTAGT. This CDR3 has 12 amino acids. CDR3 sequence reads: CAIPRNGNEQFF. The DNA of the CDR3 is TGTGCCATTCCGCGAAACGGGAATGAGCAGTTCTTC.

This sequence joins TRBV19 and TRBJ1-6, with unresolved D. V lost 7 bases and J lost 12, with 16 bases in between. Per germline, CDR1 LNHDA and CDR2 SQIVND (reference sequence). The CDR3 covers 13 residues. The CDR3 sequence: CASNPDGIRPLHF. CDR3 nucleotide sequence: TGTGCCAGTAACCCGGACGGAATTCGACCCCTCCACTTT.

The chain is built from TRBV9 and TRBJ2-7; D might be TRBD1 (6 bases). The CDR3 contains 15 residues. V was clipped by 4 bases and J by 2 bases, with 16 bases between them. Germline CDR1 and CDR2: SGDLS and YYNGEE. CDR3 in amino acids: CASSPGERSTYEQYF. For the CDR3, the DNA is TGTGCCAGCAGCCCAGGGGAGCGGAGCACCTACGAGCAGTACTTC.

The chain is built from TRBV7-9 and TRBJ2-5; D not certain. V was cut by 5 bases and J by 3 bases, with 7 bases left in between. This CDR3 has 12 residues. CDR1 is SEHNR and CDR2 is FQNEAQ in the germline V gene (reference sequence). The CDR3 nucleotides are TGTGCCAGCAGCAGACAAGAAGAGACCCAGTACTTC. Amino acid sequence: CASSRQEETQYF.

The chain combines TRBV6-5 with TRBJ2-3; maybe TRBD2 (7 bases). Trimming took 9 bases from V and 6 from J, leaving 19 bases between them. CDR3 length: 14 residues. Germline V gene data show CDR1 as MNHEY and CDR2 as SVGAGI. This chain's CDR3 is CASRGGFWVDTQYF. CDR3 coding DNA: TGTGCCAGTAGGGGGGGGTTTTGGGTGGATACGCAGTATTTT.

The V and J genes are TRBV30 and TRBJ2-1, with D perhaps TRBD2 (5 bases). This CDR3 region has 14 residues. The germline gives CDR1 GTSNPN, CDR2 SVGIG (reference sequence). Trimming cost V 1 base and J 7 bases, with 14 bases left between them. The CDR3 loop reads CAWSGGWGVNEQFF. The CDR3 nucleotides are TGTGCCTGGAGTGGAGGGTGGGGTGTTAATGAGCAGTTCTTC.

The chain couples TRBV3-1 (or the pseudogene TRBV3-2) to TRBJ1-1; possibly TRBD1 for D (5 bases). Germline CDR1 is LGHDT and CDR2 is YNNKEL (reference sequence). Trimming took off 7 bases at V and 8 bases at J, with 14 bases between the two ends. This CDR3 is built from 12 residues. The CDR3 region has the DNA TGTGCCAGCAATCTCGGGGGGGGAGAAGCTTTCTTT. This translates into CASNLGGGEAFF.